These 11 T cell receptor beta chains came from one sample sequenced in a study of molecular identifiers for immune sequencing clone quantification. TCRdb ran MiXCR on the PCR reads and lists one entry per CDR3 protein. The sample yields approximately 550,000 distinct CDR3 sequences, roughly 24% seen once. Sequenced: naive CD8+ T cells from blood, with Jurkat cell RNA spiked in. As to subset: FACS-sorted CD8+CD4-CCR7+CD45RA+ naive T cells. The receptors stem from a human donor in good health. Some libraries in this study had Jurkat cell RNA spiked in.

On this clonotype: This may be a read error, as it is one base from a much larger clone. The chain is built from TRBV4-1 and TRBJ2-3; D remains ambiguous. Germline lookup yields CDR1 MGHRA and CDR2 YSYEKL. Trimming shortened V by 1 base and J by 3 bases, and 11 bases separated the two germline ends. The CDR3 has 15 residues. The CDR3 loop reads CASSQVSSITDTQYF. CDR3 nucleotide sequence: TGCGCCAGCAGCCAAGTGAGCAGCATAACAGATACGCAGTATTTT.

This clonotype has at least ten counts. The V call is TRBV9, the J call TRBJ2-3; D is uncertain. The CDR3 is 13 amino acids. V was shortened by 0 bases and J by 1 base, with 3 bases between the two germline ends. Germline lookup yields CDR1 SGDLS and CDR2 YYNGEE. The CDR3 sequence: CASSVGGTDTQYF. CDR3 sequence (DNA): TGTGCCAGCAGCGTAGGGGGCACAGATACGCAGTATTTT. Drawing the rest from reference TRBV9 and TRBJ2-3, the complete variable domain is DSGVTQTPKHLITATGQRVTLRCSPRSGDLSVYWYQQSLDQGLQFLIQYYNGEERAKGNILERFSAQQFPDLHSELNLSSLELGDSALYFCASSVGGTDTQYFGPGTRLTVL.

The chain combines TRBV28 with TRBJ1-3, with D hard to call. This CDR3 has 19 amino acids. Trimming stripped 2 bases from V and 0 bases from J, with 20 bases between. Per germline, CDR1 MDHEN and CDR2 SYDVKM. The CDR3 sequence is CASSLIYRLADHSGNTIYF. DNA for the CDR3: TGTGCCAGCAGTTTAATATATCGACTAGCCGATCACTCTGGAAACACCATATATTTT. The entire variable domain, with the rest obtained from reference TRBV28 and TRBJ1-3, is as follows: DVKVTQSSRYLVKRTGEKVFLECVQDMDHENMFWYRQDPGLGLRLIYFSYDVKMKEKGDIPEGYSVSREKKERFSLILESASTNQTSMYLCASSLIYRLADHSGNTIYFGEGSWLTVV.

This clonotype was seen repeatedly, ten times or more. The CDR3 DNA follows: TGTGCCAGCAGCCCGGCGGTTTCGTTGGTCAACGAGCAGTACTTC. The encoded protein is CASSPAVSLVNEQYF. The chain is built from TRBV9 and TRBJ2-7; D gene uncertain. There are 15 residues in the CDR3. Trimming stripped 4 bases from V and 5 bases from J, with 19 bases between. Germline V gene sequence: CDR1 SGDLS, CDR2 YYNGEE.

In the case of this clonotype: The junction departs from the called germline gene at one end, perhaps through a read error. The J gene is TRBJ1-4, the V gene TRBV28, with a weak D call TRBD1 (5 bases). The germline V gene has CDR1 MDHEN and CDR2 SYDVKM. CDR3 size: 16 residues. CDR3 sequence (DNA): TGTGCCAGCAGTTTTACCGGCCGAGGACTGGGGGAAAGACTGTTTTTT. Translating gives CASSFTGRGLGERLFF.

On this clonotype itself: A much larger clone is a single base away; this may be a read error. The V and J genes are TRBV7-2 and TRBJ1-6; D is uncertain. CDR1 SGHTA and CDR2 FQGNSA come from the germline V gene. The germline V and J ends were trimmed by 4 bases and 9 bases, with 10 bases remaining between them. The CDR3 extends over 13 amino acids. The CDR3 is CASSSRTTSPLHF. Written as DNA, the CDR3 is TGTGCCAGCAGCTCTCGGACCACTTCACCCCTCCACTTT.

As concerns this clonotype: A much bigger clone sits one base away, suggesting this may be a read error. The V and J genes are TRBV4-3 and TRBJ2-3; D perhaps matches TRBD2 (5 bases). V was cut by 6 bases and J by 4 bases, with 17 bases left in between. CDR1 is LGHNA, CDR2 YSLEER, per germline. The CDR3 is 15 amino acids. The CDR3 reads CASRASSVGSDTQYF. In DNA form, the CDR3 reads TGCGCCAGCAGGGCTAGCTCGGTTGGGTCAGATACGCAGTATTTT.

This clonotype occurred a few times. This chain joins TRBV13 and TRBJ1-1, with D perhaps TRBD1 (5 bases). The V end lost 5 bases, the J end lost 5 bases, and 21 bases lay between the germline ends. Per the germline V gene, CDR1 is PRHDT and CDR2 is FYEKMQ (reference sequence). The CDR3 totals 16 residues. CDR3 sequence: CASSPLLAGGGTEAFF. The CDR3 DNA follows: TGTGCCAGCAGCCCGCTACTTGCGGGGGGGGGAACTGAAGCTTTCTTT.

The CDR3 is CASSEATGRRSGETQYF. For the CDR3, the DNA is TGTGCCAGCAGTGAAGCAACAGGGCGTCGTAGTGGAGAGACCCAGTACTTC. V usage is TRBV6-1 and J usage is TRBJ2-5; tentatively, D is TRBD1 (6 bases). This CDR3 has 17 residues. CDR1 is MNHNS and CDR2 is SASEGT in the germline V gene. Trimming cost V 0 bases and J 4 bases, with 18 bases left between them.

This clonotype has a count of ten or more. The rearrangement links TRBV4-2 to TRBJ2-7; possibly TRBD1 or TRBD2 for D (5 bases each). Trimming removed 0 bases at V and 4 bases at J, with 13 bases between. Germline V lookup: CDR1 LGHNA, CDR2 YNFKEQ. CDR3 length: 15 residues. CDR3 nucleotides: TGTGCCAGCAGCCAAGAGGCGCTCGGGGCTTACGAGCAGTACTTC. The encoded protein is CASSQEALGAYEQYF.

Comments on this clonotype: Since a much larger clone is just one base distant, this may be a read error. The V call is TRBV7-2, the J call TRBJ2-5; possible D gene TRBD1, 6 bases. Germline V gives CDR1 SGHTA, CDR2 FQGNSA. This CDR3 is built from 15 residues. The V end lost 1 base, the J end lost 11 bases, and 20 bases lay between the germline ends. The CDR3 protein is CASSLELGQRLRQYF. The CDR3 DNA is TGTGCCAGCAGCTTAGAGTTAGGACAGCGTCTCCGTCAGTACTTC.